A single sample is the source of the 3 T cell receptor beta chains below, sequenced in a study of blood T cell repertoires in COVID-19. Repertoires were generated with immunoSEQ multiplex PCR, while TCRdb's copy carries only in-frame clones and drops some. Found here are about 180,000 clones, nearly 80% of them singletons; the top ten hold around 15%. Sequenced: PBMCs or T cells enriched from blood (not recorded which). The receptors originated from a man aged 55 to 70 who had been exposed to COVID-19.

The J gene is TRBJ2-7, the V gene TRBV28; no clear D. Looked up from germline, CDR1 is MDHEN and CDR2 is SYDVKM. V was shortened by 8 bases and J by 2 bases, with 7 bases between the two germline ends. The CDR3 is 11 residues long. CDR3 region: CASGPAYEQYF. DNA of the CDR3: TGTGCCAGCGGCCCAGCCTACGAGCAGTACTTC.

This chain uses TRBV5-1 with TRBJ2-1; 11 nucleotides match TRBD2. V shed 3 bases and J 6 bases; nucleotides not matched to a gene: 11. CDR1 and CDR2 from the germline V gene are SGHRS and YFSETQ. There are 17 residues in the CDR3. CDR3 coding DNA: TGCGCCAGCAGCTCCGGACGCCTAGCGGGAGGCTCCAATGAGCAGTTCTTC. It specifies CASSSGRLAGGSNEQFF. The whole variable domain, filled in from reference TRBV5-1 and TRBJ2-1, reads KAGVTQTPRYLIKTRGQQVTLSCSPISGHRSVSWYQQTPGQGLQFLFEYFSETQRNKGNFPGRFSGRQFSNSRSEMNVSTLELGDSALYLCASSSGRLAGGSNEQFFGPGTRLTVL.

This clone was recorded a few times. This chain links TRBV2 with TRBJ2-7; 7 bases are shared with TRBD2. Germline V gene sequence: CDR1 SNHLY, CDR2 FYNNEI. The CDR3 contains 12 residues. The ends lost 10 bases at V and 4 bases at J; junction bases unmatched: 7. The CDR3 protein is CATDQGGYEQYF. For the CDR3, the DNA is TGTGCCACAGATCAGGGAGGGTACGAGCAGTACTTC.